This TCR beta chain was identified during a study of OX40 agonist ivuxolimab in advanced cancers. Findings and caveats of the study: Also present in some nonresponders was a low level of normalized T-cell clonal expansion.

Measured with immunoSEQ multiplex PCR; TCRdb has only the in-frame clones, and not every one. In the table there are about 98,000 clones, roughly nine tenths of which are singletons. Comment on this clone: What it binds is unknown.

CDR3 length: 14 amino acids. V dropped 1 base and J dropped 6 bases, with 10 bases sitting between them. Per germline, CDR1 MDHEN and CDR2 SYDVKM. The sample was CD4+ or CD8+ T cells sorted from blood, taken in a trial of the OX40 agonist ivuxolimab. The chain carries TRBV28 and TRBJ1-5; D gene uncertain. The sequence was obtained from an adult with an advanced solid tumor such as melanoma, head and neck, liver or kidney cancer. CDR3 in amino acids: CASSLLTPGQPQHF. CDR3 nucleotides: TGTGCCAGCAGTTTATTAACGCCGGGTCAGCCCCAGCATTTT.